This passage covers 25 T cell receptor beta chains from one sample sequenced in a study of shared clonotypes between healthy human individuals. Profiling relied on immunoSEQ multiplex PCR, and the TCRdb table lists in-frame clones only, not all of them. Altogether fewer than 550,000 clones are present, roughly 79% being singletons, with the ten largest covering about 12%. The sequenced material came from PBMCs. These receptors all stem from a woman in her thirties or forties in good health. Some clones in this sample may be carry-over from other donors' samples.

This clone was observed once. Other DNA sequences of this sample code for an identical CDR3. The chain couples TRBV7-3 to TRBJ2-3, with TRBD1 matching 8 bases. The CDR3 spans 13 residues. V gave up 2 bases and J gave up 6 bases; unmatched junction bases: 1. The germline V gene has CDR1 SGHTA and CDR2 FQGTGA. The chain's CDR3 is CASSLQGADTQYF. The DNA of the CDR3 is TGTGCCAGCAGCTTACAGGGGGCGGATACGCAGTATTTT.

The V gene is TRBV9, the J gene TRBJ2-7, with D possibly being TRBD1 (6 bases). The length of the CDR3 is 13 residues. Germline V gives CDR1 SGDLS, CDR2 YYNGEE. Deletions cut 0 bases from V and 6 bases from J, with 10 bases between. Written as DNA, the CDR3 is TGTGCCAGCAGCGTAGAGGACAGTTTCGAGCAGTACTTC. Its protein is CASSVEDSFEQYF.

The chain employs TRBV4-3 and TRBJ2-5, with TRBD1 as a possible D gene (6 bases). V was cut by 1 base and J by 4 bases, with 13 bases left in between. Germline V gene sequence: CDR1 LGHNA, CDR2 YSLEER. CDR3 length: 15 residues. The CDR3 loop is CASSQGQGRVETQYF. The CDR3 coding sequence is TGCGCCAGCAGCCAAGGTCAGGGGAGAGTAGAGACCCAGTACTTC.

The chain carries TRBV11-2 and TRBJ2-1, with a weak D call TRBD2 (5 bases). Trimming took 5 bases from V and 9 from J, leaving 11 bases between them. The CDR3 sequence is 12 residues long. Germline V gene lookup returns CDR1 SGHAT and CDR2 FQNNGV. The CDR3 DNA reads TGTGCCAGCAGCCGAGGGTGGACTGAGCAGTTCTTC. Amino acids: CASSRGWTEQFF.

The V call is TRBV11-2, the J call TRBJ2-2, with D unresolved. The germline V and J ends were trimmed by 2 bases and 1 base, with 8 bases remaining between them. Germline V CDR1 and CDR2: SGHAT, FQNNGV. The CDR3 has 15 residues. Here the CDR3 DNA reads TGTGCCAGCAGCTTAATAGGCGGGAACACCGGGGAGCTGTTTTTT. Residues: CASSLIGGNTGELFF.

The sample holds a few counts of this clone. The chain combines TRBV11-2 with TRBJ1-4; TRBD1 aligns across 7 bases. The ends lost 5 bases at V and 5 bases at J; junction bases unmatched: 14. This CDR3 has 17 amino acids. CDR1 and CDR2 (germline): SGHAT, FQNNGV. The CDR3 here is CASSHRGGYGGNEKLFF. The CDR3 DNA sequence: TGTGCCAGCAGCCATCGAGGGGGCTACGGGGGAAATGAAAAACTGTTTTTT.

This clone occurred a few times. The chain is built from TRBV4-2 and TRBJ2-2, with D unresolved. Germline CDR1 reads LGHNA; CDR2 reads YNFKEQ. V lost 0 bases and J lost 4, with 6 bases in between. The CDR3 spans 14 residues. Written as DNA, the CDR3 is TGTGCCAGCAGCCAAGATGGGGTCACCGGGGAGCTGTTTTTT. The encoded protein is CASSQDGVTGELFF.

This clone has only a few counts. The rearrangement links TRBV15 to TRBJ1-3; possible D gene TRBD1, 5 bases. V dropped 4 bases and J dropped 3 bases, with 10 bases sitting between them. The length of the CDR3 is 14 residues. The germline gives CDR1 LNHNV, CDR2 YYDKDF (reference sequence). The CDR3 nucleotides are TGTGCCACCAGCACGCGAGGGGATGGAAACACCATATATTTT. The encoded protein is CATSTRGDGNTIYF. Complete variable domain (other parts from reference TRBV15 and TRBJ1-3): DAMVIQNPRYQVTQFGKPVTLSCSQTLNHNVMYWYQQKSSQAPKLLFHYYDKDFNNEADTPDNFQSRRPNTSFCFLDIRSPGLGDTAMYLCATSTRGDGNTIYFGEGSWLTVV.

For this clone: Other DNA sequences in the sample encode the same CDR3. The chain uses TRBV7-9 and TRBJ2-3; D might be TRBD1 (7 bases). CDR3 size: 13 residues. Trimming removed 3 bases from V and 6 bases from J, with 10 bases in between. Germline V gene lookup returns CDR1 SEHNR and CDR2 FQNEAQ (reference sequence). The CDR3 loop reads CASSFAGGDTQYF. CDR3 nucleotides: TGTGCCAGCAGCTTCGCAGGGGGGGATACGCAGTATTTT.

J is TRBJ1-1 and V is TRBV5-4; D remains ambiguous. This CDR3 is 13 amino acids long. CDR1 is SGHNT and CDR2 is YYREEE in the germline V gene (reference sequence). V gave up 1 base and J gave up 2 bases, with 6 bases separating them. The CDR3: CASSLWVNTEAFF. The CDR3 DNA is TGTGCCAGCAGCTTGTGGGTTAACACTGAAGCTTTCTTT. The whole variable domain, remainder taken from reference TRBV5-4 and TRBJ1-1, is ETGVTQSPTHLIKTRGQQVTLRCSSQSGHNTVSWYQQALGQGPQFIFQYYREEENGRGNFPPRFSGLQFPNYSSELNVNALELDDSALYLCASSLWVNTEAFFGQGTRLTVV.

The CDR3 sequence is CASSITSDANTGELFF. The CDR3 DNA is TGCGCCAGCAGCATAACTAGCGATGCGAACACCGGGGAGCTGTTTTTT. This chain joins TRBV5-1 and TRBJ2-2; 7 bases fit TRBD2. This CDR3 has 16 amino acids. V was pared by 4 bases and J by 0 bases, with 6 bases of the junction left unmatched. Germline V gives CDR1 SGHRS, CDR2 YFSETQ.

This rearrangement joins TRBV2 to TRBJ2-5; no definite D call. Looked up from germline, CDR1 is SNHLY and CDR2 is FYNNEI. V gave up 6 bases and J gave up 2 bases, with 7 bases separating them. This CDR3 has 12 residues. CDR3 DNA: TGTGCCAGCAGGGGGATACAAGAGACCCAGTACTTC. Protein: CASRGIQETQYF.

This clone came up a few times. The chain uses TRBV30 and TRBJ1-1; tentative D call: TRBD1 (6 bases). The germline V gene has CDR1 GTSNPN and CDR2 SVGIG (reference sequence). This CDR3 comprises 12 residues. Trimming removed 8 bases from V and 8 bases from J, with 18 bases in between. The CDR3 nucleotides read TGTGCCCACTTCCCAGGGGCGAAGGAAGCTTTCTTT. As protein: CAHFPGAKEAFF.

This sequence joins TRBV2 and TRBJ1-2, with D tentatively TRBD1 (5 bases). V was clipped by 3 bases and J by 5 bases, with 13 bases between them. In germline, CDR1 is SNHLY, CDR2 FYNNEI. CDR3 length equals 14 residues. This chain's CDR3 is CASSESGGGYGYTF. The CDR3 DNA is TGTGCCAGCAGTGAGTCGGGGGGAGGATATGGCTACACCTTC. The full variable domain, completed using reference TRBV2 and TRBJ1-2, is EPEVTQTPSHQVTQMGQEVILRCVPISNHLYFYWYRQILGQKVEFLVSFYNNEISEKSEIFDDQFSVERPDGSNFTLKIRSTKLEDSAMYFCASSESGGGYGYTFGSGTRLTVV.

About this clone itself: An end of the junction differs from the germline gene, which may be a read error. This rearrangement joins TRBV5-3 to TRBJ2-2; TRBD1 matches at 8 bases. TRBV5-3 counts as an open reading frame of uncertain function. The CDR3 covers 14 residues. The CDR3 bases are TGTGCCAGCAGCTTGGGACAGGTTAACGGGGAGCTGTTTTTT. It is translated as CASSLGQVNGELFF.

For the CDR3, the DNA is TGTGCCAGCAGCTGGGCACAGGGTCAAAACACCATATATTTT. Residues: CASSWAQGQNTIYF. The chain joins TRBV7-2 to TRBJ1-3, with TRBD1 as a possible D gene (6 bases). V was trimmed by 4 bases and J by 6 bases, leaving 13 bases between them. The germline V gene has CDR1 SGHTA and CDR2 FQGNSA. This CDR3 is 14 amino acids long.

This clone was seen just once. Other nucleotide sequences in the sample specify the same CDR3. The chain couples TRBV7-3 to TRBJ2-2, with TRBD2 matching over 8 bases. The CDR3 is made up of 14 amino acids. From germline, CDR1 is SGHTA and CDR2 FQGTGA. V shed 5 bases and J 5 bases; nucleotides not matched to a gene: 4. For the CDR3, the DNA is TGTGCCAGCAGCCCCCCGGGGGGGACCGGGGAGCTGTTTTTT. This translates into CASSPPGGTGELFF.

The chain has TRBV30 and TRBJ1-5; D gene ambiguous. Germline lookup yields CDR1 GTSNPN and CDR2 SVGIG (reference sequence). V lost 0 bases to trimming and J lost 3 bases, with 9 bases between them. The CDR3 has 14 residues. The CDR3 protein is CAWSVREFNQPQHF. CDR3 nucleotides: TGTGCCTGGAGTGTGAGGGAGTTCAATCAGCCCCAGCATTTT. Looking up the rest from reference TRBV30 and TRBJ1-5 gives the full variable domain: SQTIHQWPATLVQPVGSPLSLECTVEGTSNPNLYWYRQAAGRGLQLLFYSVGIGQISSEVPQNLSASRPQDRQFILSSKKLLLSDSGFYLCAWSVREFNQPQHFGDGTRLSIL.

This clone was observed once. The V gene is TRBV5-4, the J gene TRBJ2-2; the D gene is possibly TRBD1 (6 bases). CDR3 length: 15 amino acids. The V gene lost 0 bases and the J gene lost 2 bases, with 8 bases spanning the gap. CDR1 SGHNT and CDR2 YYREEE come from the germline V gene (reference sequence). CDR3 loop: CASSLGGQNTGELFF. The DNA of the CDR3 is TGTGCCAGCAGCTTGGGGGGACAAAACACCGGGGAGCTGTTTTTT.

V is TRBV19 and J is TRBJ1-2; TRBD1 matches at 8 bases. The germline CDR1 and CDR2 sequences are LNHDA and SQIVND (reference sequence). Trimming took 4 bases from V and 2 from J; bases not matched to a gene: 6. This CDR3 has 15 amino acids. CDR3 nucleotide sequence: TGTGCCAGTAGTACTCTTCGGACAGGGAACTATGGCTACACCTTC. The encoded protein is CASSTLRTGNYGYTF.

The genes are TRBV15 and TRBJ2-3, with unresolved D. Germline-derived CDR1 and CDR2 are LNHNV and YYDKDF (reference sequence). CDR3 size: 15 residues. Trimming took off 1 base at V and 0 bases at J, with 8 bases between the two ends. The CDR3 sequence: CATSRAPASTDTQYF. The DNA of the CDR3 is TGTGCCACCAGCAGAGCTCCGGCCAGCACAGATACGCAGTATTTT. Full variable domain (remainder filled in from reference TRBV15 and TRBJ2-3): DAMVIQNPRYQVTQFGKPVTLSCSQTLNHNVMYWYQQKSSQAPKLLFHYYDKDFNNEADTPDNFQSRRPNTSFCFLDIRSPGLGDTAMYLCATSRAPASTDTQYFGPGTRLTVL.

V usage is TRBV5-4 and J usage is TRBJ2-1, with TRBD2 matching 8 bases. The germline CDR1 and CDR2 sequences are SGHNT and YYREEE (reference sequence). This CDR3 is built from 14 residues. J was trimmed by 5 bases and V by 0 bases; bases with no gene match: 1. The CDR3 sequence is CASSLVAGNNEQFF. The CDR3 DNA sequence: TGTGCCAGCAGCTTGGTAGCGGGGAACAATGAGCAGTTCTTC. The full variable domain, with the rest looked up from reference TRBV5-4 and TRBJ2-1, is ETGVTQSPTHLIKTRGQQVTLRCSSQSGHNTVSWYQQALGQGPQFIFQYYREEENGRGNFPPRFSGLQFPNYSSELNVNALELDDSALYLCASSLVAGNNEQFFGPGTRLTVL.

Of note for this clone: The same CDR3 arises from other DNA sequences in this sample as well. J is TRBJ2-5 and V is TRBV9; 8 nucleotides match TRBD2. V shed 0 bases and J 4 bases; nucleotides not matched to a gene: 5. The CDR3 covers 15 residues. Per the germline V gene, CDR1 is SGDLS and CDR2 is YYNGEE. The CDR3 bases are TGTGCCAGCAGCGTAGCCGGTCTAGCGGGAGAGACCCAGTACTTC. Residues: CASSVAGLAGETQYF.

The chain is built from TRBV7-3 and TRBJ2-2; unclear D gene. Germline loops: CDR1 SGHTA, CDR2 FQGTGA. Trimming took off 3 bases at V and 5 bases at J, with 10 bases between the two ends. This CDR3 spans 14 amino acids. The CDR3 region is CASSLSTGTGELFF. For the CDR3, the DNA is TGTGCCAGCAGCTTGTCCACCGGGACCGGGGAGCTGTTTTTT.

This clone was seen once. The chain combines TRBV11-1 with TRBJ1-2; weak D call: TRBD1 (6 bases). The germline gives CDR1 SGHAT, CDR2 FQDESV (reference sequence). The CDR3 runs 13 residues. The germline V and J ends were trimmed by 1 base and 7 bases, with 10 bases remaining between them. The CDR3 loop is CASSLDGTSGYTF. CDR3 nucleotide sequence: TGTGCCAGCAGCTTAGACGGGACATCTGGCTACACCTTC.